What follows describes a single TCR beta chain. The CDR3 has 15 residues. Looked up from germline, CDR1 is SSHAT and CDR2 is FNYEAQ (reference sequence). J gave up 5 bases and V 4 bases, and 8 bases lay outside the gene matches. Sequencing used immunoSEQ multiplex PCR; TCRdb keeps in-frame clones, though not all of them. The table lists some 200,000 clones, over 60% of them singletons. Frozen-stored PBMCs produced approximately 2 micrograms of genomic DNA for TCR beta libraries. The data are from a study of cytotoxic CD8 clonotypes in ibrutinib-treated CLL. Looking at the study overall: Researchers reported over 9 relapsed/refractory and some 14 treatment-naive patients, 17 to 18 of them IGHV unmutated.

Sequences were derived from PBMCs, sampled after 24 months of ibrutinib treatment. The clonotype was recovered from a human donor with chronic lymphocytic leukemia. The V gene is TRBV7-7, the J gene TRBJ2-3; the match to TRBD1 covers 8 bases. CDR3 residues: CASSSTGQVQDTQYF. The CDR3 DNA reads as TGTGCCAGCAGCTCGACGGGACAGGTTCAAGATACGCAGTATTTT.